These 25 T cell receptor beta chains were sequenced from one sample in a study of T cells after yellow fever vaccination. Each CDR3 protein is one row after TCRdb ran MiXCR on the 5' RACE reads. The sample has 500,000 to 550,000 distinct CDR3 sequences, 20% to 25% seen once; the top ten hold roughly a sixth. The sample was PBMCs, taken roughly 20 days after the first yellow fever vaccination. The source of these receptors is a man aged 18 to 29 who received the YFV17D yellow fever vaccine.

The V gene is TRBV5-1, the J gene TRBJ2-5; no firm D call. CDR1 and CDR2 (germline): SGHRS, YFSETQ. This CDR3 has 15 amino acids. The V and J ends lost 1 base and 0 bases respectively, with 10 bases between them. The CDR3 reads CASSLMSGYQETQYF. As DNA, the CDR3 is TGCGCCAGCAGCTTGATGTCCGGGTACCAAGAGACCCAGTACTTC.

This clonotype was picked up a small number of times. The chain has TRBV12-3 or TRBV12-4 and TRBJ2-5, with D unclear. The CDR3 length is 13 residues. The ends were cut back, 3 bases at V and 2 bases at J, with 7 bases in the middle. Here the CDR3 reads CASSFTKQETQYF. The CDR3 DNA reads TGTGCCAGCAGTTTCACCAAACAAGAGACCCAGTACTTC.

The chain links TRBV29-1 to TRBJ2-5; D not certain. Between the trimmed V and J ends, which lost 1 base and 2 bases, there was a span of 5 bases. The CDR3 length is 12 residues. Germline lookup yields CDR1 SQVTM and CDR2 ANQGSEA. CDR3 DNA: TGCAGCGTTGAAGGACGACAAGAGACCCAGTACTTC. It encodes CSVEGRQETQYF.

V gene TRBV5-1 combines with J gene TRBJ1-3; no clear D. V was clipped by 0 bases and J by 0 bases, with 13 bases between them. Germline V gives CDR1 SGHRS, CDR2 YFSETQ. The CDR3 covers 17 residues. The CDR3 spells CASSLDALGNSGNTIYF. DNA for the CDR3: TGCGCCAGCAGCTTGGATGCTTTAGGAAACTCTGGAAACACCATATATTTT.

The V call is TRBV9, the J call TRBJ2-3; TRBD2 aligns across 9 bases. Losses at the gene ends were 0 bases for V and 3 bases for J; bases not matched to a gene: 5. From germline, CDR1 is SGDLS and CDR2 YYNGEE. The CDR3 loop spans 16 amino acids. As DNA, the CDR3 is TGTGCCAGCAGCGTAGAGGTAGCGGGGGTTACAGATACGCAGTATTTT. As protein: CASSVEVAGVTDTQYF.

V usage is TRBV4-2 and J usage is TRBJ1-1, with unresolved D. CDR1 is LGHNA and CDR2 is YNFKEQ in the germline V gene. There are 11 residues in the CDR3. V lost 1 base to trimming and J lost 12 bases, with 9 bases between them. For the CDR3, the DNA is TGTGCCAGCAGCCAAGGCAGGAAAACTTTCTTT. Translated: CASSQGRKTFF.

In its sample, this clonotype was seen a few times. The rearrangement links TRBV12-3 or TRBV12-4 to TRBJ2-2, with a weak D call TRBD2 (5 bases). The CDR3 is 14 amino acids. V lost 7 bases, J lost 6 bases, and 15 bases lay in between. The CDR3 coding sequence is TGTGCCAGCACCCTGGGGAGAGGCCCCGGGGAGCTGTTTTTT. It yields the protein CASTLGRGPGELFF.

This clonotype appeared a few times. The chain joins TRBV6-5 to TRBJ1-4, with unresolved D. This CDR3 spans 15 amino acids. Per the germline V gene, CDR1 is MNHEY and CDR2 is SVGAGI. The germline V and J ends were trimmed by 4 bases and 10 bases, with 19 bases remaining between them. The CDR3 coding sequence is TGTGCCAGCAGTTCAGAGACTTCGCGTACTGGAAAACTGTTTTTT. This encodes CASSSETSRTGKLFF.

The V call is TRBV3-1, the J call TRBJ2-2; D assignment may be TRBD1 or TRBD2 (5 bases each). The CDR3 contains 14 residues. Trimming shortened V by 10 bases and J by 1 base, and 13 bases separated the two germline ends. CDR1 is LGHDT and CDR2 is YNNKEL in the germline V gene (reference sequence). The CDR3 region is CATRGTLNTGELFF. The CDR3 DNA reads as TGTGCCACCCGGGGCACCTTGAACACCGGGGAGCTGTTTTTT.

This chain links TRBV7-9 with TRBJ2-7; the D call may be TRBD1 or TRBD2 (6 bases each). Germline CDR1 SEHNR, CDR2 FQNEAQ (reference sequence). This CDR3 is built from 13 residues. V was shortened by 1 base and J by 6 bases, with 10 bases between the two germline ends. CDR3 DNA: TGTGCCAGCAGCTTAGGAGGGGGAGGCGAGCAGTACGTC. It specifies CASSLGGGGEQYV.

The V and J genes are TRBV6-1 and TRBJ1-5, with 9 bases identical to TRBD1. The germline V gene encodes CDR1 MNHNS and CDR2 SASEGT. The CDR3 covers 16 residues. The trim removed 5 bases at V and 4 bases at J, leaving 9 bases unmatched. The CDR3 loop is CASSPNDRGFNQPQHF. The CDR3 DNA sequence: TGTGCCAGCAGTCCCAACGACAGGGGGTTTAATCAGCCCCAGCATTTT.

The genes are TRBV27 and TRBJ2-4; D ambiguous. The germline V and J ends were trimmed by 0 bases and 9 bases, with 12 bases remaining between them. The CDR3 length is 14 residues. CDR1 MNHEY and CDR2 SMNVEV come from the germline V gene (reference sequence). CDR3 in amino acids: CASSLSNIWSIQYF. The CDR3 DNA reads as TGTGCCAGCAGTTTATCCAACATCTGGAGCATTCAGTACTTC.

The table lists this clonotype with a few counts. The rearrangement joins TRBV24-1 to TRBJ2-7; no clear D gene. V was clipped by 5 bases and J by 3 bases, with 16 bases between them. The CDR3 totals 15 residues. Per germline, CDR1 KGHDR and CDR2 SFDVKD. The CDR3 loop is CATSASLGLYYEQYF. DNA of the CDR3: TGTGCCACCAGTGCAAGTCTCGGGTTATACTACGAGCAGTACTTC.

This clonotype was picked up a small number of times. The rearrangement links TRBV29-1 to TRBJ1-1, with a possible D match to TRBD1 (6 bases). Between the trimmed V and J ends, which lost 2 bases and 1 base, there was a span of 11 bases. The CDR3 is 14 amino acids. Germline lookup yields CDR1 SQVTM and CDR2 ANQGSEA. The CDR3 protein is CSVEPGAGNTEAFF. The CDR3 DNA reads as TGCAGCGTTGAACCGGGGGCGGGGAACACTGAAGCTTTCTTT. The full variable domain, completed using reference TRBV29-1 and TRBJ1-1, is SAVISQKPSRDICQRGTSLTIQCQVDSQVTMMFWYRQQPGQSLTLIATANQGSEATYESGFVIDKFPISRPNLTFSTLTVSNMSPEDSSIYLCSVEPGAGNTEAFFGQGTRLTVV.

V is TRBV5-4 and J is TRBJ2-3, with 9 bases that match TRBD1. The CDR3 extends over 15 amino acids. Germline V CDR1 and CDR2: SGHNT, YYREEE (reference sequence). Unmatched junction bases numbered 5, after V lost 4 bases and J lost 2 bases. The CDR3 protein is CASSPYRGPTDTQYF. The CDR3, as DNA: TGTGCCAGCAGCCCATACAGGGGGCCCACAGATACGCAGTATTTT.

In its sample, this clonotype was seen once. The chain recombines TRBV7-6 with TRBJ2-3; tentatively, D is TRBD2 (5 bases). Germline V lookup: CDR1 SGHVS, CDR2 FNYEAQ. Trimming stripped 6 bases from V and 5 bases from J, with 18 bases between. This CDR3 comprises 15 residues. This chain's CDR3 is CASRPAPLGGDTQYF. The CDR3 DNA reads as TGTGCCAGCAGACCTGCCCCGCTTGGAGGAGATACGCAGTATTTT.

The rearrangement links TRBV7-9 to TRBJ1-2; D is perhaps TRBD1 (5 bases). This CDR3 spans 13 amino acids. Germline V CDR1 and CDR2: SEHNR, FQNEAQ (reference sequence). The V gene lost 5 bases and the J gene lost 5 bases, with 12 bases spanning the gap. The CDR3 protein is CASSPDSVYGYTF. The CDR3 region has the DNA TGTGCCAGCAGCCCAGACAGCGTTTATGGCTACACCTTC.

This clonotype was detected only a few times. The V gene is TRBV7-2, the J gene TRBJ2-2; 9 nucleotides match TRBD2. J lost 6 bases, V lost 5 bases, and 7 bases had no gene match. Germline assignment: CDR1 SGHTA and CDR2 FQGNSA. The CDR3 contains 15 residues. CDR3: CASSPQLAGSGELFF. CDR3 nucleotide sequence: TGTGCCAGCAGCCCCCAACTAGCGGGTTCCGGGGAGCTGTTTTTT.

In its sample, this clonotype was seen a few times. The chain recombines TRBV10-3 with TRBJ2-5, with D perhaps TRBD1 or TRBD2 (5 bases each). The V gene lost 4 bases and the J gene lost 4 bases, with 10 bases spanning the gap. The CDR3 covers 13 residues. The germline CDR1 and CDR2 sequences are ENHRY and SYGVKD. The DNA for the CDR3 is TGTGCCATCAGTGGAGGGACGGGAGAGACCCAGTACTTC. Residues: CAISGGTGETQYF.

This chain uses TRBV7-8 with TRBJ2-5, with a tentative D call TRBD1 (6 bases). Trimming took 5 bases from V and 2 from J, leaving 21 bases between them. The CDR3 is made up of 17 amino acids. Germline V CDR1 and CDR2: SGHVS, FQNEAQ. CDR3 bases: TGTGCCAGCAGCGAAGAGCAGGGGACCTATCTACAAGAGACCCAGTACTTC. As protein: CASSEEQGTYLQETQYF.

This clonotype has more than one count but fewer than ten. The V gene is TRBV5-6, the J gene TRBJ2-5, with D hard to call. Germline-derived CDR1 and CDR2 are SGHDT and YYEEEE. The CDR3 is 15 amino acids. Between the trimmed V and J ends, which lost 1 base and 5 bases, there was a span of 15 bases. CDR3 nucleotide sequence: TGTGCCAGCAGCTTGAAGGTGGGGTACGGGGAGACCCAGTACTTC. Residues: CASSLKVGYGETQYF.

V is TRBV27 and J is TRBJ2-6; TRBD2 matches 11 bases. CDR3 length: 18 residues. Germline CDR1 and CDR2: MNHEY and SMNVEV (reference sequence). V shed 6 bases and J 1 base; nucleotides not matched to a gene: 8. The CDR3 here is CASSPLTSGASGANVLTF. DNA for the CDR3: TGTGCCAGCAGCCCCCTGACTAGCGGGGCGTCTGGGGCCAACGTCCTGACTTTC.

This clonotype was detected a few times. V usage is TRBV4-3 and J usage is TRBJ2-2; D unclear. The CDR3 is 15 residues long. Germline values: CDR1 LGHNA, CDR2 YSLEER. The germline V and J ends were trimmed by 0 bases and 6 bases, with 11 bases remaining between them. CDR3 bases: TGCGCCAGCAGCCAAGATGAGAGTTACCCCGGGGAGCTGTTTTTT. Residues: CASSQDESYPGELFF.

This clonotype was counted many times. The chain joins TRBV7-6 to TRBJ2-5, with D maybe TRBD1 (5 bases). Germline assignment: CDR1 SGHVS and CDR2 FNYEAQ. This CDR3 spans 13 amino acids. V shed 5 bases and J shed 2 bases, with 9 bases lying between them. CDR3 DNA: TGTGCCAGCAGCCTCAGGGTACAAGAGACCCAGTACTTC. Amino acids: CASSLRVQETQYF.

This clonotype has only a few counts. The CDR3 coding sequence is TGCGCCAGCAGCTTGACTGGCAGGGAGAACACTGAAGCTTTCTTT. This codes for CASSLTGRENTEAFF. V usage is TRBV5-1 and J usage is TRBJ1-1; possibly TRBD1 for D (5 bases). The CDR3 is 15 amino acids. Germline V lookup: CDR1 SGHRS, CDR2 YFSETQ. The germline V and J ends were trimmed by 1 base and 1 base, with 11 bases remaining between them.